The rows below give T cell receptor beta chains drawn from one sample of a study of T cell repertoires in cytomegalovirus infection. TCRdb redid the calling of the reads with MiXCR, one entry per CDR3 protein. The sample yields about 100,000 distinct CDR3 sequences, 20% to 30% seen once. Sequenced material: CD8+ T cells from PBMCs. All receptors come from a human donor in good health (CMV status not recorded). Some clones in this sample may be carry-over from other donors' samples. CDR3s leave out the opening cysteine and the closing phenylalanine or tryptophan.

v_call	j_call	cdr3_aa
TRBV27	TRBJ2-1	ASSLGPKPYNEQF
TRBV6-1	TRBJ1-2	ATGVGDYGYT
TRBV7-2	TRBJ2-5	ASSQTPGLAGQETQY
TRBV4-1	TRBJ1-5	ASSQDDWTHPYQPQH
TRBV6-1	TRBJ2-2	ASSPPDRVQTGELF
TRBV11-2	TRBJ2-2	ASSPSGTGPTGELF
TRBV6-5	TRBJ1-2	ASSYGPLIYGYT
TRBV12-3/TRBV12-4	TRBJ2-1	ASAQSSYEQF
TRBV20-1	TRBJ2-1	SARETSGRAHEQF
TRBV23-1	TRBJ1-2	ASPWGYGYT
TRBV4-3	TRBJ2-1	ASSGLKGNEQF
TRBV24-1	TRBJ1-4	ATSPGGGGEKLF
TRBV29-1	TRBJ1-1	SVEPRGTGANTEAF
TRBV6-5	TRBJ2-7	ASSAGYKQY